A selection of T cell receptor beta chains follows, all from one sample in a study of T cells in Graves' hyperthyroidism and ophthalmopathy. Each CDR3 protein gets one entry after TCRdb re-called the multiplex PCR reads with MiXCR. Of about 590,000 distinct CDR3 sequences in the sample, approximately 14% were seen once. The sequenced sample consisted of blood. The origin of the receptors is a woman aged 30 to 39 with Graves' hyperthyroidism. The CDR3 runs from the conserved cysteine through the conserved F or W. A D gene is named only where the DNA matches it firmly. Size values are once, few and many counts, or a class for expanded clones, and some rows have none.

abundance | j_gene | v_gene | d_gene | CDR3nt | CDR3aa
few | TRBJ1-3 | TRBV9 | . | TGTGCCAGCAGCGTAGGACCGAGCTCTGGAAACACCATATATTTT | CASSVGPSSGNTIYF
many | TRBJ1-4 | TRBV11-2 | . | TGTGCCAGCAGCTCCCACAGCGGGCGGTCTGTTAAACTGTTTTTT | CASSSHSGRSVKLFF
many | TRBJ2-3 | TRBV2 | TRBD2 | TGTGCCAGCAGAGGCCACGGGACTAGTCCTGAGAGGAGGTCTGTCGATACGCAGTATTTT | CASRGHGTSPERRSVDTQYF
many | TRBJ1-4 | TRBV25-1 | . | TGTGCCAGCAGTGAATGGGGCAGCGCTAATGAAAAACTGTTTTTT | CASSEWGSANEKLFF
few | TRBJ2-1 | TRBV6-2/TRBV6-3 | . | TGTGCCAGCAGCCTATTACACCCGGGGGAATACAATGAGCAGTTCTTC | CASSLLHPGEYNEQFF
. | TRBJ2-1 | TRBV2 | . | TGTGCCAGCAGTGAAGCTATGTTAGGGTTGGCGCCTGAGCAGTTCTTC | CASSEAMLGLAPEQFF
many | TRBJ2-3 | TRBV6-1 | . | TGTGCCAGCAGTTATCCGGGGCGCGTAGATACGCAGTATTTT | CASSYPGRVDTQYF
many | TRBJ2-5 | TRBV29-1 | . | TGCAGCGTTGAAGATTTTGTCAGGGGAGAAGAGACCCAGTACTTC | CSVEDFVRGEETQYF
few | TRBJ1-2 | TRBV9 | TRBD1 | TGTGCCAGCAGCAAGGGACAGGTAGACTATGGCTACACCTTC | CASSKGQVDYGYTF
many | TRBJ2-1 | TRBV27 | TRBD2 | TGTGCCAGCAGTTCCCACCGGGGAGCGGGAGGGCTACACAATGAGCAGTTCTTC | CASSSHRGAGGLHNEQFF
. | TRBJ2-1 | TRBV10-3 | TRBD2 | TGTGCCATCAGTCGGACTAGCGGGAGGGGGAATGAGCAGTTCTTC | CAISRTSGRGNEQFF
many | TRBJ2-1 | TRBV18 | . | TGTGCCAGCTCACCCCCTACATGGAATGAGCAGTTCTTC | CASSPPTWNEQFF
. | TRBJ2-2 | TRBV2 | . | TGTGCCAGCAGTCGACAGGTGAACACCGGGGAGCTGTTTTTT | CASSRQVNTGELFF
. | TRBJ2-7 | TRBV30 | . | TGTGCCTGGAGCTCGGGCCTGGCCTCCTACGAGCAGTACTTC | CAWSSGLASYEQYF
few | TRBJ2-3 | TRBV6-2/TRBV6-3 | . | TGTGCCAGCAGTTACGACTCGCGGGGAGTGGGGCGCACAGATACGCAGTATTTT | CASSYDSRGVGRTDTQYF
many | TRBJ2-4 | TRBV2 | . | TGTGCCAGCGACTACTCACGAAACATTCAGTACTTC | CASDYSRNIQYF
many | TRBJ2-1 | TRBV6-1 | TRBD2 | TGTGCCAGCAGTTACGCTAGCGGGGGACGCAATGAGCAGTTCTTC | CASSYASGGRNEQFF
many | TRBJ2-1 | TRBV7-3 | . | TGTGCCAGCAGCTTAAGTGGGGCCACCTACAATGAGCAGTTCTTC | CASSLSGATYNEQFF
. | TRBJ1-1 | TRBV6-2/TRBV6-3 | . | TGTGCCAGCAGTTACTTACAGCAGAACACTGAAGCTTTCTTT | CASSYLQQNTEAFF
many | TRBJ2-1 | TRBV7-6 | TRBD1 | TGTGCCAGCAGCTTAGCCTTGCGACAGGGAGCGGATGAGCAGTTCTTC | CASSLALRQGADEQFF
many | TRBJ2-7 | TRBV29-1 | TRBD1 | TGCAGCGCAGGGACAGGCGGAGGCGAGCAGTACTTC | CSAGTGGGEQYF
. | TRBJ2-7 | TRBV3-1 | . | TGTGCCAGCAGCCAAGCGTCTTTATGGACCTACGAGCAGTACTTC | CASSQASLWTYEQYF
. | TRBJ1-1 | TRBV19 | . | TGTGCCACCGCTCCGGGGGGGATGAACACTGAAGCTTTCTTT | CATAPGGMNTEAFF
. | TRBJ1-4 | TRBV18 | TRBD1 | TGTGCCAGCTCACCAATCCGGGACAGCCCTGAAAAACTGTTTTTT | CASSPIRDSPEKLFF
many | TRBJ2-3 | TRBV3-1 | . | TGTGCCAGCGGACACCTTTCAACAGATACGCAGTATTTT | CASGHLSTDTQYF
many | TRBJ2-5 | TRBV7-8 | . | TGTGCCAGCAGCCGCCCTGCGGGACAGATCCAAGAGACCCAGTACTTC | CASSRPAGQIQETQYF
. | TRBJ1-2 | TRBV4-3 | . | TGCGCCAGCAGCCAACTATCAAGCGGGGGTGGCTACACCTTC | CASSQLSSGGGYTF
many | TRBJ2-3 | TRBV27 | . | TGTGCCAGCAAGAGGAGCGATACGCAGTATTTT | CASKRSDTQYF
few | TRBJ2-3 | TRBV10-2 | TRBD2 | TGCGCCAGCAGTGAACCTAGCGGCGGCACAGATACGCAGTATTTT | CASSEPSGGTDTQYF
many | TRBJ1-4 | TRBV28 | . | TGTGCCAGCAGTAAATCGGGACTAAGGGCTGAAAAACTGTTTTTT | CASSKSGLRAEKLFF
many | TRBJ1-2 | TRBV5-1 | TRBD1 | TGCGCCAGCAGCTCGGAAGGACAGGGAAACTATGGCTACACCTTC | CASSSEGQGNYGYTF
. | TRBJ2-5 | TRBV12-3/TRBV12-4 | . | TGTGCCAGCAGTTTAGCACGGGGAGGGGGAGCCCAAGAGACCCAGTACTTC | CASSLARGGGAQETQYF
many | TRBJ1-2 | TRBV7-9 | TRBD1 | TGTGCCAGCAGCTTAGTCGGACAGGGCGGGTATGGCTACACCTTC | CASSLVGQGGYGYTF
many | TRBJ1-4 | TRBV7-2 | . | TGTGCCAGCAGGCCAAGAGGGGGTGTATACGGGGGAAAACTGTTTTTT | CASRPRGGVYGGKLFF
many | TRBJ2-7 | TRBV28 | . | TGTGCCAGCAGAGCGGGTAGCTCCTACGAGCAGTACTTC | CASRAGSSYEQYF
few | TRBJ2-7 | TRBV18 | TRBD2 | TGTGCCAGCTCACCCGGGGGGGGGGCCGTCTACGAGCAGTACTTC | CASSPGGGAVYEQYF
many | TRBJ2-1 | TRBV12-3/TRBV12-4 | . | TGTGCCAGCAGTTTACCCCGGGTCCTCCGCAATGAGCAGTTCTTC | CASSLPRVLRNEQFF
many | TRBJ2-7 | TRBV7-2 | . | TGTGCCAGCAGCTTAGATCAGCACGAGCAGTACTTC | CASSLDQHEQYF
many | TRBJ1-5 | TRBV2 | . | TGTGCCAGCAGTGAACGAGAGAATAGCAATCAGCCCCAGCATTTT | CASSERENSNQPQHF
many | TRBJ2-1 | TRBV3-1 | . | TGTGCCAGCAGTCACCAATTCCCCCGGGGCCCGATGTATGAGCAGTTCTTC | CASSHQFPRGPMYEQFF
many | TRBJ2-1 | TRBV7-2 | . | TGTGCCAGCAGCCCACGTAGCTTAAATGAGCAGTTCTTC | CASSPRSLNEQFF
many | TRBJ2-3 | TRBV18 | . | TGTGCCAGTCGGTTGGGAGAAGATACGCAGTATTTT | CASRLGEDTQYF
. | TRBJ2-1 | TRBV20-1 | TRBD2 | TGCAGTGCTAGGGGGTACGTGGGGGGGGGTGAGCAGTTCTTC | CSARGYVGGGEQFF
. | TRBJ1-2 | TRBV15 | TRBD1 | TGTGCCACCAGCAGACCGCCGGGACAGGGCTATGGCTACACCTTC | CATSRPPGQGYGYTF
few | TRBJ1-4 | TRBV7-9 | TRBD1 | TGTGCCAGCAGCAGAGGACAGGGCTATGAAAAACTGTTTTTT | CASSRGQGYEKLFF
many | TRBJ1-6 | TRBV5-1 | . | TGCGCCAGCAGCTTGAGGGCTCCCGCGGGGAATTCACCCCTCCACTTT | CASSLRAPAGNSPLHF